The 8 T cell receptor beta chains below were found in one sample sequenced in a study of blood T cells in healthy people across ages. Alongside a J-beta primer mix, a sample-barcoded 5' primer served in a second PCR lasting roughly 7 to 11 cycles. TCRdb re-analysed the 5' RACE reads in MiXCR, keeping a single row per CDR3 protein. Of just over 1 million distinct CDR3 sequences listed, 40% to 50% were seen once; the top ten hold 18%. Sequences were obtained from blood. These receptors were collected from a woman aged 60-75 years in good health.

V usage is TRBV5-1 and J usage is TRBJ2-3; the match to TRBD2 covers 8 bases. The CDR3 length is 16 residues. Per the germline V gene, CDR1 is SGHRS and CDR2 is YFSETQ. The trim removed 4 bases at V and 0 bases at J, leaving 7 bases unmatched. CDR3 sequence: CASSPVAGMSTDTQYF. CDR3 nucleotide sequence: TGCGCCAGCAGCCCGGTAGCGGGAATGAGCACAGATACGCAGTATTTT.

In its sample, this clonotype was seen a few times. The CDR3 loop reads CSALGQAWGLNNSPLHF. CDR3 DNA sequence: TGCAGTGCCTTAGGGCAGGCTTGGGGCCTCAATAATTCACCCCTCCACTTT. J is TRBJ1-6 and V is TRBV20-1; D might be TRBD1 (5 bases). V shed 6 bases and J shed 5 bases, with 23 bases lying between them. CDR1 is DFQATT, CDR2 SNEGSKA, per germline (reference sequence). This CDR3 spans 17 amino acids.

This clonotype turned up a few times. CDR3 region: CASSPSSWEINEKLFF. The DNA for the CDR3 is TGTGCCAGCAGCCCTTCGTCTTGGGAAATAAATGAAAAACTGTTTTTT. The chain employs TRBV6-2 or TRBV6-3 and TRBJ1-4, with D unclear. The CDR3 sequence is 16 residues long. Trimming removed 6 bases at V and 5 bases at J, with 19 bases between. Germline values: CDR1 MNHEY, CDR2 SVGEGT.

This rearrangement joins TRBV12-3 or TRBV12-4 to TRBJ2-4, with a weak D call TRBD1 (5 bases). Trimming shortened V by 6 bases and J by 14 bases, and 17 bases separated the two germline ends. The CDR3 length is 12 residues. The CDR3 nucleotides are TGTGCCAGCAGCGGCCCAAGGGGTCGGGAGTACTTC. Translation gives CASSGPRGREYF.

The V and J genes are TRBV23-1 and TRBJ2-7; 7 nucleotides agree with TRBD1. TRBV23-1 is an ORF, with its function uncertain. The CDR3 runs to 15 residues. V was clipped by 0 bases and J by 2 bases; unmatched bases: 4. CDR3 sequence reads: CASSQSPGQTYEQYF. As DNA, the CDR3 is TGCGCCAGCAGTCAATCGCCGGGACAGACCTACGAGCAGTACTTC.

The chain couples TRBV4-1 to TRBJ1-6; 11 bases are a match to TRBD1. CDR1 and CDR2 (germline): MGHRA, YSYEKL. The CDR3 covers 15 residues. J gave up 10 bases and V 0 bases, and 2 bases lay outside the gene matches. DNA of the CDR3: TGCGCCAGCAGCCAAGAGGACAGGGGGCGGTCACCCCTCCACTTT. This gives the protein CASSQEDRGRSPLHF.

This clonotype was observed a few times. V gene TRBV5-1 combines with J gene TRBJ1-2; 9 bases agree with TRBD1. Germline CDR1 reads SGHRS; CDR2 reads YFSETQ. The CDR3 length is 14 residues. V gave up 3 bases and J gave up 10 bases; unmatched junction bases: 10. This CDR3 is CASSSPGTGSAYTF. The CDR3 region has the DNA TGCGCCAGCAGCTCACCCGGGACAGGGAGTGCCTACACCTTC.

V gene TRBV7-9 combines with J gene TRBJ2-1; 8 bases map to TRBD2. Germline values: CDR1 SEHNR, CDR2 FQNEAQ (reference sequence). Trimming took 5 bases from V and 0 from J; bases not matched to a gene: 9. CDR3 size: 17 residues. CDR3 nucleotides: TGTGCCAGCAGCCAACCCGGGGGGGAGCTCTCCTACAATGAGCAGTTCTTC. This encodes CASSQPGGELSYNEQFF.